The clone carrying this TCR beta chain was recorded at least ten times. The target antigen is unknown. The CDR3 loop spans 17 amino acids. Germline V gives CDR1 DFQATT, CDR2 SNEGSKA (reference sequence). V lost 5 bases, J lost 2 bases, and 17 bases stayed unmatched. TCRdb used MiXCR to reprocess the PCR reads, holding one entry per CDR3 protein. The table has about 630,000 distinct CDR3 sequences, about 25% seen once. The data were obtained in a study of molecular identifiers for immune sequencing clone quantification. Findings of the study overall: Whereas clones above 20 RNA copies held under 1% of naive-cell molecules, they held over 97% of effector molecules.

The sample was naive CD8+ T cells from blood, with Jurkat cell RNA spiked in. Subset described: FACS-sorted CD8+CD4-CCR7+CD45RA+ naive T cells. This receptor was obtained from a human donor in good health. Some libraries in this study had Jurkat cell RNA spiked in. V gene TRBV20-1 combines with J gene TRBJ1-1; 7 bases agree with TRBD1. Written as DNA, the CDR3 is TGCAGTGCTGTAATTCCGTATTTCCGGACAGGTAACACTGAAGCTTTCTTT. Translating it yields CSAVIPYFRTGNTEAFF.